What follows is one TCR beta chain and its context. Its antigen is currently unknown. The data derive from a study of cytomegalovirus exposure and HLA in healthy donors. The PCR employed 60 Vbeta primers together with 13 Jbeta primers. Clones were sequenced by immunoSEQ multiplex PCR, and TCRdb holds only the in-frame ones, with some missing. The table shows under 150,000 clones, with about 78% occurring only once. V was pared by 2 bases and J by 3 bases, with 13 bases of the junction left unmatched. CDR3 length: 17 residues. Germline values: CDR1 SGHAT, CDR2 FQDESV (reference sequence). Study-level points and caveats: Researchers reported in a later analysis that a missense DCLRE1C variant was tied to TCR beta V- and J-gene trimming. Testing in vitro showed three CMV-associated chains specific for CMV antigens.

The rearrangement joins TRBV11-1 to TRBJ2-7; 7 bases align to TRBD1. The sequence came from a man aged 50 or older in good health and CMV-seronegative. The specimen was PBMCs. DNA for the CDR3: TGTGCCAGCAGCTTAATCGGGACAGTCCAACCCCACTACGAGCAGTACTTC. Its translation is CASSLIGTVQPHYEQYF.